This T cell receptor beta chain was recovered during a study of blood T cell repertoires in COVID-19. Overall study context: Some COVID-19 samples were acute and others convalescent; all came from the United States, Italy and Spain. Sources were T cells, B-cell-depleted T cells, or PBMCs; the material itself was cDNA or gDNA.

Original analysis: Estimation of nucleated cell counts was performed using reference gene primer amplification. Assay: immunoSEQ multiplex PCR; the TCRdb copy retains only in-frame clones and omits some. V, J and clone size reflect that table, while D and trimming were determined from the DNA. The sample has roughly 130,000 clones, around 80% seen once; the top ten hold roughly 3.6%. Sequencing input: peripheral blood. The source is a man in his 60s with acute or convalescent COVID-19.

CDR3 sequence reads: CASRPTGPLRDTQYF. CDR3 coding DNA: TGTGCCAGCAGGCCGACAGGTCCTCTTCGAGATACGCAGTATTTT. The rearrangement uses TRBV28 and TRBJ2-3; possibly TRBD1 for D (6 bases). V shed 6 bases and J shed 5 bases, with 18 bases lying between them. Germline CDR1 reads MDHEN; CDR2 reads SYDVKM. The CDR3 consists of 15 residues. Full variable domain (missing parts from reference TRBV28 and TRBJ2-3): DVKVTQSSRYLVKRTGEKVFLECVQDMDHENMFWYRQDPGLGLRLIYFSYDVKMKEKGDIPEGYSVSREKKERFSLILESASTNQTSMYLCASRPTGPLRDTQYFGPGTRLTVL.